A selection of T cell receptor beta chains follows, all from one sample in a study of T-cell memory formation after mild COVID-19. TCRdb recomputed calls from the 5' RACE reads with MiXCR, one row per CDR3 protein. The table lists about 470,000 distinct CDR3 sequences, around a quarter of them singletons, with approximately 12% in the top ten. Sequenced material: PBMCs or a T cell subset sorted from them (not recorded which). The source is an adult woman who had mild COVID-19 (a few samples of this study predate the infection). Cell type and time point are not known. CDR3s include the opening cysteine and the closing phenylalanine or tryptophan. A D gene is named only where the DNA matches it firmly. Clone size appears in some rows only: once, few, many, or a class for an expanded clone.

V gene,D gene,clone size,J gene,CDR3 DNA,CDR3 protein
TRBV20-1,-,-,TRBJ1-1,TGCAGTGCTAGAGATGCCCGAGCCGCCAACACTGAAGCTTTCTTT,CSARDARAANTEAFF
TRBV5-4,TRBD2,-,TRBJ2-1,TGTGCCAGCAGCACCACTAGCGGGAGGTACGATGAGCAGTTCTTC,CASSTTSGRYDEQFF
TRBV5-6,-,-,TRBJ2-1,TGTGCCAGCAGCTGGGGATGGGATGAGCAGTTCTTC,CASSWGWDEQFF
TRBV4-3,TRBD1,-,TRBJ2-3,TGCGCCAGCAGCCTCAACCTCCGGACAGGGGCCACAGATACGCAGTATTTT,CASSLNLRTGATDTQYF
TRBV15,-,-,TRBJ2-5,TGTGCCACCAGCATGCGAGGGGTCCACCCGGCGGAGACCCAGTACTTC,CATSMRGVHPAETQYF
TRBV28,TRBD2,many,TRBJ2-1,TGTGCCAGCAGCCTCGGGACTAGCGGGAGAAAGTCATACAATGAGCAGTTCTTC,CASSLGTSGRKSYNEQFF
TRBV20-1,TRBD2,-,TRBJ2-1,TGCAGTGCTAGGACTAGCGGGGGCCTCTCCTACAATGAGCAGTTCTTC,CSARTSGGLSYNEQFF
TRBV7-9,-,-,TRBJ1-4,TGTGCCAGCAGCTGGAGAGAGGCGAGGGGTGAAAAACTGTTTTTT,CASSWREARGEKLFF
TRBV7-2,-,-,TRBJ2-1,TGTGCCAGCAGCTTAGCGGCAGGGTTATATGAGCAGTTCTTC,CASSLAAGLYEQFF
TRBV6-2/TRBV6-3,TRBD2,-,TRBJ2-2,TGTGCCAGCAGTTACCCCCGGGAGGGCGGAGCCGGGGAGCTGTTTTTT,CASSYPREGGAGELFF
TRBV7-7,-,-,TRBJ2-2,TGTGCCAGCAGCCCGACCGCCCCGGTGGAGCTGTTTTTT,CASSPTAPVELFF
TRBV2,-,-,TRBJ1-5,TGTGCCAGCAGTGAGGGGGTTGGCGTCGATCAGCCCCAGCATTTT,CASSEGVGVDQPQHF
TRBV7-9,-,-,TRBJ1-6,TGTGCCAGCAGCTCTGACAGTGGAAATTCACCCCTCCACTTT,CASSSDSGNSPLHF
TRBV5-1,-,-,TRBJ1-1,TGCGCCAGCAGGTCCCGGGGAAACACTGAAGCTTTCTTT,CASRSRGNTEAFF
TRBV5-1,TRBD2,-,TRBJ2-3,TGCGCCAGCAGCTCGGGGGGGCCTAGCACAGATACGCAGTATTTT,CASSSGGPSTDTQYF
TRBV6-6,-,once,TRBJ1-1,TGTGCCAGCTGGGCCAGCTTGAACACTGAAGCTTTCTTT,CASWASLNTEAFF
TRBV29-1,TRBD1,-,TRBJ2-7,TGCAGCGTTGAAGGAGTCAGGGGGATGGGTCCAGAGCAGTACTTC,CSVEGVRGMGPEQYF
TRBV14,-,few,TRBJ2-5,TGTGCCAGCAGCCCCAGGTTCCGGGAGACCCAGTACTTC,CASSPRFRETQYF
TRBV24-1,-,-,TRBJ2-5,TGTGCCACCAGTGACCGCGCCGGGGGTCAAGAGACCCAGTACTTC,CATSDRAGGQETQYF
TRBV11-1,TRBD2,-,TRBJ2-1,TGTGCCAGCAGCTTAGAGATCGGGAGGGTCGACAATGAGCAGTTCTTC,CASSLEIGRVDNEQFF
TRBV11-2,-,-,TRBJ2-5,TGTGCCAGCACCCAAGGGCTCCTGGAGACCCAGTACTTC,CASTQGLLETQYF
TRBV30,-,-,TRBJ1-5,TGTGCCTGGAGTGGCGGGGTGCGGGCTCAGCCCCAGCATTTT,CAWSGGVRAQPQHF
TRBV7-8,TRBD2,-,TRBJ2-1,TGTGCCAGCAGCTCCTACCGACTAGCGGGAGTGAGGGGTGAGCAGTTCTTC,CASSSYRLAGVRGEQFF
TRBV7-9,TRBD2,-,TRBJ2-7,TGTGCCAGCAGTCCAGGACTAGCGGGGGGCCCGAACTCCTACGAGCAGTACTTC,CASSPGLAGGPNSYEQYF
TRBV29-1,-,few,TRBJ1-3,TGCAGCGTTGCTCAAATCGGAAACACCATATATTTT,CSVAQIGNTIYF
TRBV14,TRBD1,few,TRBJ2-1,TGTGCCAGCAGTCAGGACAGGGTCGGCTTATATGAGCAGTTCTTC,CASSQDRVGLYEQFF
TRBV7-8,-,-,TRBJ2-7,TGTGCCAGCAGCTTAGAGGCAGGGCAGTACTTC,CASSLEAGQYF
TRBV7-2,-,many,TRBJ2-7,TGTGCCAGCAGCTCTACCGGGCCAAGCTACGAGCAGTACTTC,CASSSTGPSYEQYF
TRBV4-3,TRBD1,-,TRBJ1-1,TGCGCCAGCAGCCAAGACGCCGGGACAGGGGGCACTGAAGCTTTCTTT,CASSQDAGTGGTEAFF
TRBV5-4,-,-,TRBJ2-3,TGTGCCAGCAGCCCGATCTCCAGACGGCAAAGCACAGATACGCAGTATTTT,CASSPISRRQSTDTQYF
TRBV19,TRBD2,-,TRBJ2-7,TGTGCCAGTAGTACAACCATAGCGGGATGGGACTCCTACGAGCAGTACTTC,CASSTTIAGWDSYEQYF
TRBV18,-,few,TRBJ1-6,TGTGCCAGCTCACCCTCGCTAGGGTTAAGCTCACCCCTCCACTTT,CASSPSLGLSSPLHF
TRBV2,-,-,TRBJ1-5,TGTGCCAGCAGCTCTCGGGAGAGCAATCAGCCCCAGCATTTT,CASSSRESNQPQHF
TRBV5-1,TRBD1,-,TRBJ1-1,TGCGCCAGCAGCTTTGGACAGGGGGCTCGTATGAACACTGAAGCTTTCTTT,CASSFGQGARMNTEAFF
TRBV20-1,TRBD2,few,TRBJ2-2,TGCAGTGCTAGAGATAGCCGACTAGCGGCTAACACCGGGGAGCTGTTTTTT,CSARDSRLAANTGELFF
TRBV12-3/TRBV12-4,TRBD2,-,TRBJ2-7,TGTGCCAGCACCGTAGCGGGGGGCAACTCCTACGAGCAGTACTTC,CASTVAGGNSYEQYF
TRBV21-1,-,-,TRBJ2-2,TGTGCCAGCAGCGATGGACAGTACGAGCGTGGGACCGGGGAGCTGTTTTTT,CASSDGQYERGTGELFF
TRBV7-3,-,many,TRBJ2-5,TGTGCCAGCAGCCCCGGGGACCAAGAGACCCAGTACTTC,CASSPGDQETQYF
TRBV20-1,-,few,TRBJ1-1,TGCAGTGCTAGGTGGGGGGATGACACTGAAGCTTTCTTT,CSARWGDDTEAFF
TRBV12-5,-,-,TRBJ2-2,TGTGCTAGTGGTCACCCACGACTGCTGTTTTTT,CASGHPRLLFF
TRBV5-1,-,few,TRBJ2-7,TGCGCCAGCAGTCATACCCCACCCTACGAGCAGTACTTC,CASSHTPPYEQYF
TRBV3-1,-,few,TRBJ2-2,TGTGCCAGCAGCCAAGGCCTTTCGGGGTTGGACACCGGGGAGCTGTTTTTT,CASSQGLSGLDTGELFF
TRBV3-1,-,-,TRBJ1-1,TGTGCCAGCAGCCAAGGTTACGGGGGTGAAGCTTTCTTT,CASSQGYGGEAFF
TRBV18,-,many,TRBJ1-2,TGTGCCAGCTCACCGGGTCACCAGGGCTATGGCTACACCTTC,CASSPGHQGYGYTF
TRBV12-3/TRBV12-4,-,few,TRBJ2-3,TGTGCCAGCAGGTCTGCTGATACGCAGTATTTT,CASRSADTQYF
TRBV5-1,TRBD2,-,TRBJ2-3,TGCGCCAGCAGGGTCGGGGGGACTCAAGATACGCAGTATTTT,CASRVGGTQDTQYF
TRBV12-3/TRBV12-4,TRBD2,few,TRBJ2-5,TGTGCCAGCAGTTTGTCGGGGGGGCCGTGGGAGACCCAGTACTTC,CASSLSGGPWETQYF
TRBV14,-,few,TRBJ2-2,TGTGCCAGCAGCACATGGCGGGGATTCGCCGGGGAGCTGTTTTTT,CASSTWRGFAGELFF
TRBV2,TRBD2,few,TRBJ2-3,TGTGCCATTCCGGGACTAGCGGCAGATACGCAGTATTTT,CAIPGLAADTQYF
TRBV20-1,-,few,TRBJ2-3,TGCAGTGCTACCTCTGGGCGATACAGCACAGATACGCAGTATTTT,CSATSGRYSTDTQYF
TRBV4-2,-,few,TRBJ2-1,TGTGCCAGCAGCCAAGAAGAAGTATACGCCAATGAGCAGTTCTTC,CASSQEEVYANEQFF
TRBV7-9,TRBD2,-,TRBJ2-1,TGTGCCAGCAGGAGGGCTAGCGGGGGGTACAATGAGCAGTTCTTC,CASRRASGGYNEQFF